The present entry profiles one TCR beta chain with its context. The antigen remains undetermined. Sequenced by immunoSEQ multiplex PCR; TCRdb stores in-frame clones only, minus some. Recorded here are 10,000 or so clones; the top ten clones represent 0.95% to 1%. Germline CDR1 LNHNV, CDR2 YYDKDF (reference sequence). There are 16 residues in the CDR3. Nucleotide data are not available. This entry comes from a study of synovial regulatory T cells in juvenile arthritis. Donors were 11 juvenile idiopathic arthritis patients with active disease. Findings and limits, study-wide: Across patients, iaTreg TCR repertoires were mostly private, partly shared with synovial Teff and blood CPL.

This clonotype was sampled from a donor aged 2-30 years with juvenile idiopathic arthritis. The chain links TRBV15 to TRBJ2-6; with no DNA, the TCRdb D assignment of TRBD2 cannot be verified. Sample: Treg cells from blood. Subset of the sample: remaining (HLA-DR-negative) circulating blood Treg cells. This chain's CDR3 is CATSSDRRSGANVLTF.